This is a list of T cell receptor beta chains from one sample in a study of shared clonotypes between healthy human individuals. Libraries were prepared by immunoSEQ multiplex PCR; TCRdb keeps only in-frame clonotypes and omits some of them. The sample has hundreds of thousands of clones; roughly 95% are singletons. The sample consisted of naive CD8+ T cells sorted from blood. The receptors were gathered from a young woman in good health. Each CDR3 is given with its conserved first and last residue.

TRBJ2-7 TRBV11-3 13 CASSLSGSYEQYF
TRBJ1-1 TRBV20-1 11 CSASLYTEAFF
TRBJ1-1 TRBV6-5 15 CASSPLRGAGTEAFF
TRBJ1-1 TRBV6-5 16 CASSYFPGEGNTEAFF
. TRBV27 14 CASSLKRSSYEQYF
TRBJ1-4 TRBV15 12 CATSGMDEKLFF
TRBJ2-1 TRBV6-5 14 CASSLASVVNEQFF
TRBJ2-5 TRBV10-1 18 CASSVVGLAGGNQETQYF
TRBJ2-1 TRBV27 13 CASSPILSNEQFF
TRBJ2-3 TRBV29-1 13 CSVEASAADTQYF
TRBJ1-2 TRBV19 15 CASSMLRETSYGYTF
TRBJ1-4 TRBV28 15 CASSFPGRGQEKLFF
TRBJ2-7 TRBV2 14 CASDGIPSSYEQYF
TRBJ2-3 TRBV5-6 14 CASTGGFATDTQYF
TRBJ1-1 TRBV4-1 14 CASSSFFGPDGAFF
TRBJ2-7 TRBV19 15 CASSMPRDSTYEQYF
TRBJ1-3 TRBV9 18 CASSVGSPAGHGPVAIYF
TRBJ2-3 TRBV2 15 CASSALAGSSHTQYF
TRBJ2-7 TRBV29-1 10 CSVEEDGQYF
TRBJ2-7 TRBV6-1 15 CASSEARNSNYEQYF
TRBJ2-7 TRBV2 12 CASNRGGYEQYF
TRBJ2-5 TRBV6-5 15 CASSYSPGPQETQYF
TRBJ2-6 TRBV7-6 15 CASRDGLPGANVLTF
TRBJ2-5 TRBV19 16 CASSTLQTGEEETQYF
TRBJ2-1 TRBV7-9 17 CASSAGLAGPLANEQFF
TRBJ2-7 TRBV9 15 CASSVGLADTYEQYF
TRBJ1-4 TRBV11-2 13 CASSLEGWEKLFF
TRBJ2-1 TRBV4-1 17 CASSQGRLRDKYNEQFF